A selection of T cell receptor beta chains follows, all from one sample in a study of shared clonotypes between healthy human individuals. Some clones are missing from TCRdb's copy, which holds only in-frame ones; the method was immunoSEQ multiplex PCR. The data contain some 1,600,000 clones, under 99% of them singletons. Sequencing input: naive CD4+ T cells sorted from blood. These receptor sequences come from a man aged 25-45 years in good health. Each CDR3 is given with its conserved first and last residue. D genes are given only for firm matches. Expanded clones get a size class; other rows say once, few or many, or leave the size out.

j_gene: TRBJ2-7
d_gene: -
v_gene: TRBV5-1
len: 13
abundance: once
CDR3aa: CASSLTAATEQYF
CDR3nt: TGCGCCAGCAGCTTGACGGCAGCTACCGAGCAGTACTTC

j_gene: TRBJ2-1
d_gene: -
v_gene: TRBV4-1
len: 16
abundance: -
CDR3aa: CASRTVGGNTYNEQFF
CDR3nt: TGCGCCAGCAGAACCGTCGGCGGCAATACCTACAATGAGCAGTTCTTC

j_gene: TRBJ1-4
d_gene: -
v_gene: TRBV7-2
len: 15
abundance: -
CDR3aa: CASSLIRGTGEKLFF
CDR3nt: TGTGCCAGCAGCTTAATCAGGGGCACGGGGGAAAAACTGTTTTTT

j_gene: TRBJ2-5
d_gene: -
v_gene: TRBV29-1
len: 12
abundance: -
CDR3aa: CSFEGGGETQYF
CDR3nt: TGCAGCTTCGAAGGTGGGGGAGAGACCCAGTACTTC

j_gene: TRBJ1-1
d_gene: -
v_gene: TRBV18
len: 14
abundance: -
CDR3aa: CASSPEHRDSEAFF
CDR3nt: TGTGCCAGCTCACCGGAACACAGGGACTCTGAAGCTTTCTTT

j_gene: TRBJ2-3
d_gene: -
v_gene: TRBV4-3
len: 14
abundance: -
CDR3aa: CASSQDGVTDTQYF
CDR3nt: TGCGCCAGCAGCCAAGACGGGGTAACAGATACGCAGTATTTT

j_gene: TRBJ2-1
d_gene: TRBD1
v_gene: TRBV11-2
len: 15
abundance: -
CDR3aa: CASSPTGKGYNEQFF
CDR3nt: TGTGCCAGCAGCCCGACAGGGAAGGGTTACAATGAGCAGTTCTTC

j_gene: TRBJ1-5
d_gene: -
v_gene: TRBV27
len: 13
abundance: -
CDR3aa: CASSPRSNQPQHF
CDR3nt: TGTGCCAGCAGTCCTCGTAGCAATCAGCCCCAGCATTTT

j_gene: TRBJ2-3
d_gene: -
v_gene: TRBV25-1
len: 13
abundance: -
CDR3aa: CASSVPGTDTQYF
CDR3nt: TGTGCCAGCAGTGTCCCAGGCACAGATACGCAGTATTTT

j_gene: TRBJ2-3
d_gene: TRBD2
v_gene: TRBV30
len: 15
abundance: -
CDR3aa: CAWGEGSRSTDTQYF
CDR3nt: TGTGCCTGGGGGGAGGGGAGCCGGAGCACAGATACGCAGTATTTT

j_gene: TRBJ2-3
d_gene: -
v_gene: TRBV2
len: 14
abundance: -
CDR3aa: CASRLVGSTDTQYF
CDR3nt: TGTGCCAGCCGATTGGTTGGGAGCACAGATACGCAGTATTTT

j_gene: TRBJ2-3
d_gene: -
v_gene: TRBV29-1
len: 11
abundance: once
CDR3aa: CSVDFSDTQYF
CDR3nt: TGCAGCGTTGACTTTTCAGATACGCAGTATTTT

j_gene: TRBJ1-2
d_gene: -
v_gene: TRBV27
len: 13
abundance: -
CDR3aa: CASSVTQHYGYTF
CDR3nt: TGTGCCAGCAGCGTCACGCAACACTATGGCTACACCTTC

j_gene: TRBJ2-7
d_gene: TRBD1
v_gene: TRBV2
len: 12
abundance: -
CDR3aa: CASKTGLHEQYF
CDR3nt: TGTGCCAGCAAGACAGGGTTGCACGAGCAGTACTTC

j_gene: TRBJ2-3
d_gene: TRBD2
v_gene: TRBV13
len: 16
abundance: -
CDR3aa: CASSTREGAGGDTQYF
CDR3nt: TGTGCCAGCAGCACCCGGGAGGGAGCGGGGGGAGATACGCAGTATTTT

j_gene: TRBJ2-5
d_gene: -
v_gene: TRBV2
len: 15
abundance: -
CDR3aa: CAFRGNRAREETQYF
CDR3nt: TGTGCCTTTAGAGGCAACAGGGCACGGGAAGAGACCCAGTACTTC

j_gene: TRBJ2-5
d_gene: -
v_gene: TRBV11-2
len: 15
abundance: -
CDR3aa: CASSSLRGRRETQYF
CDR3nt: TGTGCCAGCAGCAGCCTCAGGGGAAGGCGAGAGACCCAGTACTTC

j_gene: TRBJ1-4
d_gene: -
v_gene: TRBV5-6
len: 15
abundance: -
CDR3aa: CASSVSPTLGEKLFF
CDR3nt: TGTGCCAGCAGCGTGTCCCCGACACTCGGTGAAAAACTGTTTTTT

j_gene: TRBJ2-2
d_gene: -
v_gene: TRBV5-1
len: 14
abundance: -
CDR3aa: CASSPTGSAGELFF
CDR3nt: TGCGCCAGCAGCCCCACAGGGTCCGCCGGGGAGCTGTTTTTT

j_gene: TRBJ1-2
d_gene: -
v_gene: TRBV7-2
len: 14
abundance: -
CDR3aa: CASSNGVGNYGYTF
CDR3nt: TGTGCCAGCAGCAACGGGGTGGGTAACTATGGCTACACCTTC

j_gene: TRBJ2-5
d_gene: TRBD1
v_gene: TRBV28
len: 12
abundance: -
CDR3aa: CASSYRGETQYF
CDR3nt: TGTGCCAGCAGTTACAGGGGCGAGACCCAGTACTTC

j_gene: TRBJ2-7
d_gene: -
v_gene: TRBV29-1
len: 12
abundance: -
CDR3aa: CSVANNRYEQYF
CDR3nt: TGCAGCGTAGCAAATAACAGGTACGAGCAGTACTTC

j_gene: TRBJ2-5
d_gene: -
v_gene: TRBV15
len: 12
abundance: -
CDR3aa: CATSRDGGTQYF
CDR3nt: TGTGCCACCAGCAGAGATGGGGGGACCCAGTACTTC

j_gene: TRBJ2-6
d_gene: -
v_gene: TRBV15
len: 16
abundance: once
CDR3aa: CATSRDAHSGANVLTF
CDR3nt: TGTGCCACCAGCAGAGACGCTCACTCTGGGGCCAACGTCCTGACTTTC

j_gene: TRBJ2-3
d_gene: TRBD1
v_gene: TRBV28
len: 15
abundance: -
CDR3aa: CASSTTGKLTDTQYF
CDR3nt: TGTGCCAGCAGCACGACAGGGAAGTTGACAGATACGCAGTATTTT

j_gene: TRBJ2-1
d_gene: TRBD1
v_gene: TRBV7-8
len: 12
abundance: -
CDR3aa: CASSLGTGVEFF
CDR3nt: TGTGCCAGCAGCTTAGGAACAGGGGTTGAGTTCTTC

j_gene: TRBJ2-2
d_gene: TRBD1
v_gene: TRBV5-1
len: 14
abundance: -
CDR3aa: CASSEGGITGELFF
CDR3nt: TGCGCCAGCAGCGAAGGGGGCATCACCGGGGAGCTGTTTTTT

j_gene: TRBJ2-5
d_gene: -
v_gene: TRBV19
len: 16
abundance: -
CDR3aa: CASSIGGAIIKETQYF
CDR3nt: TGTGCCAGTAGTATAGGGGGGGCGATTATTAAAGAGACCCAGTACTTC

j_gene: TRBJ2-2
d_gene: -
v_gene: TRBV6-6
len: 14
abundance: -
CDR3aa: CATIHSGNTGELFF
CDR3nt: TGTGCCACTATTCATAGCGGTAACACCGGGGAGCTGTTTTTT

j_gene: TRBJ2-5
d_gene: TRBD2
v_gene: TRBV27
len: 15
abundance: -
CDR3aa: CASRTRVAGKETQYF
CDR3nt: TGTGCCAGCAGAACCCGGGTAGCGGGGAAAGAGACCCAGTACTTC

j_gene: TRBJ2-5
d_gene: -
v_gene: TRBV18
len: 12
abundance: -
CDR3aa: CASSPDQETQYF
CDR3nt: TGTGCCAGCTCCCCAGACCAAGAGACCCAGTACTTC

j_gene: TRBJ2-1
d_gene: -
v_gene: TRBV2
len: 14
abundance: -
CDR3aa: CASSGGVAYNEQFF
CDR3nt: TGTGCCAGCTCTGGAGGGGTGGCCTACAATGAGCAGTTCTTC

j_gene: TRBJ2-1
d_gene: TRBD1
v_gene: TRBV6-1
len: 14
abundance: -
CDR3aa: CASGRQGSYNEQFF
CDR3nt: TGTGCCAGCGGTAGACAGGGCTCCTACAATGAGCAGTTCTTC

j_gene: TRBJ2-7
d_gene: -
v_gene: TRBV6-5
len: 14
abundance: -
CDR3aa: CASSWTRSTYEQYF
CDR3nt: TGTGCCAGCAGTTGGACACGATCAACCTACGAGCAGTACTTC

j_gene: TRBJ2-7
d_gene: -
v_gene: TRBV6-4
len: 14
abundance: -
CDR3aa: CASSPTGEFYEQYF
CDR3nt: TGTGCCAGCAGCCCGACAGGAGAATTTTACGAGCAGTACTTC

j_gene: TRBJ2-7
d_gene: -
v_gene: TRBV4-1
len: 13
abundance: -
CDR3aa: CASSQVDGLEQYF
CDR3nt: TGCGCCAGCAGCCAAGTGGATGGGCTCGAGCAGTACTTC

j_gene: TRBJ2-2
d_gene: -
v_gene: TRBV5-1
len: 14
abundance: -
CDR3aa: CASRTLLETGELFF
CDR3nt: TGCGCCAGTAGGACACTCCTCGAAACCGGGGAGCTGTTTTTT

j_gene: TRBJ2-1
d_gene: TRBD2
v_gene: TRBV9
len: 16
abundance: -
CDR3aa: CASSYFRAGGMDEQFF
CDR3nt: TGTGCCAGCAGCTACTTTAGAGCGGGAGGAATGGATGAGCAGTTCTTC

j_gene: TRBJ1-1
d_gene: -
v_gene: TRBV29-1
len: 13
abundance: -
CDR3aa: CSVVAGRSTEAFF
CDR3nt: TGCAGCGTTGTCGCGGGTCGGAGCACTGAAGCTTTCTTT

j_gene: TRBJ1-1
d_gene: TRBD1
v_gene: TRBV20-1
len: 11
abundance: -
CDR3aa: CSADDRGETFF
CDR3nt: TGCAGTGCTGATGACAGGGGTGAGACTTTCTTT

j_gene: TRBJ2-7
d_gene: -
v_gene: TRBV19
len: 16
abundance: -
CDR3aa: CASSIRFSGLSYEQYF
CDR3nt: TGTGCCAGTAGTATAAGGTTTTCTGGACTTTCCTACGAGCAGTACTTC

j_gene: TRBJ2-1
d_gene: -
v_gene: TRBV7-2
len: 13
abundance: -
CDR3aa: CASSGTRGDEQFF
CDR3nt: TGTGCCAGCAGCGGGACAAGGGGGGATGAGCAGTTCTTC

j_gene: TRBJ2-1
d_gene: -
v_gene: TRBV27
len: 13
abundance: -
CDR3aa: CASQGREGGEQFF
CDR3nt: TGTGCCTCCCAGGGGAGGGAAGGTGGTGAGCAGTTCTTC

j_gene: TRBJ2-4
d_gene: -
v_gene: TRBV19
len: 14
abundance: -
CDR3aa: CASSGGTAENIQYF
CDR3nt: TGTGCCAGTAGTGGCGGGACAGCTGAAAACATTCAGTACTTC

j_gene: TRBJ2-1
d_gene: -
v_gene: TRBV11-2
len: 16
abundance: -
CDR3aa: CASSPWTRVPYNEQFF
CDR3nt: TGTGCCAGCAGCCCTTGGACCCGGGTTCCCTACAATGAGCAGTTCTTC

j_gene: TRBJ2-3
d_gene: -
v_gene: TRBV2
len: 13
abundance: -
CDR3aa: CARTGLEIDTQYF
CDR3nt: TGTGCCAGAACAGGGCTGGAAATAGATACGCAGTATTTT

j_gene: TRBJ2-1
d_gene: TRBD2
v_gene: TRBV18
len: 15
abundance: -
CDR3aa: CASSHAGGSYNEQFF
CDR3nt: TGTGCCAGCTCACATGCGGGAGGGAGCTACAATGAGCAGTTCTTC

j_gene: TRBJ2-5
d_gene: TRBD1
v_gene: TRBV5-1
len: 16
abundance: -
CDR3aa: CASRPGTASYQETQYF
CDR3nt: TGCGCCAGCAGACCGGGGACAGCTTCGTACCAAGAGACCCAGTACTTC

j_gene: TRBJ2-1
d_gene: -
v_gene: TRBV7-6
len: 18
abundance: once
CDR3aa: CASSLSGLQGSSYNEQFF
CDR3nt: TGTGCCAGCAGCTTATCAGGGTTGCAGGGGAGCTCCTACAATGAGCAGTTCTTC